Below, 4 T cell receptor beta chains from the same sample are listed, as sequenced in a study of blood T cell repertoires in COVID-19. The assay was immunoSEQ multiplex PCR, and TCRdb's table has in-frame clones only and misses some. This sample has roughly 190,000 clones, with about 83% found just once. The sample comprised peripheral blood. These receptors all stem from a man younger than 30 with active or convalescent COVID-19.

J is TRBJ1-1 and V is TRBV7-9; D gene ambiguous. Germline assignment: CDR1 SEHNR and CDR2 FQNEAQ (reference sequence). This CDR3 is 12 amino acids long. Trimming took 5 bases from V and 7 from J, leaving 11 bases between them. CDR3 sequence: CASSIIVDEAFF. As DNA, the CDR3 is TGTGCCAGCAGCATCATAGTTGATGAAGCTTTCTTT. Drawing the rest from reference TRBV7-9 and TRBJ1-1, the complete variable domain is DTGVSQNPRHKITKRGQNVTFRCDPISEHNRLYWYRQTLGQGPEFLTYFQNEAQLEKSRLLSDRFSAERPKGSFSTLEIQRTEQGDSAMYLCASSIIVDEAFFGQGTRLTVV.

V gene TRBV11-2 combines with J gene TRBJ1-6; 7 nucleotides line up with TRBD1. CDR1 and CDR2 (germline): SGHAT, FQNNGV. This CDR3 is 15 amino acids long. V gave up 5 bases and J gave up 10 bases; unmatched junction bases: 11. Here the CDR3 reads CASSTRTGVDSPLHF. In DNA, the CDR3 is TGTGCCAGCAGCACCCGAACAGGGGTGGACTCACCCCTCCACTTT.

This chain joins TRBV4-2 and TRBJ1-3; the match to TRBD1 covers 7 bases. CDR1 and CDR2 from the germline V gene are LGHNA and YNFKEQ. The CDR3 runs to 15 residues. The V and J ends lost 4 bases and 2 bases, in that order; junction bases with no gene match: 5. The CDR3 DNA sequence: TGTGCCAGCAGCCCCACAGGGGACGCTGGAAACACCATATATTTT. It translates to CASSPTGDAGNTIYF.

The chain couples TRBV27 to TRBJ1-2; no clear D gene. This CDR3 contains 14 residues. Trimming stripped 6 bases from V and 4 bases from J, with 15 bases between. CDR1 and CDR2 from the germline V gene are MNHEY and SMNVEV (reference sequence). The CDR3 nucleotides are TGTGCCAGCAGAAATGTTGCGGTAGTCTATGGCTACACCTTC. Its protein product is CASRNVAVVYGYTF.